This entry features one T cell receptor beta chain sequence. Its antigen is not yet known. No base-level quality is on record; no much larger clone is a single base apart. The data originate from a study of PD-1 blockade in mismatch repair-deficient tumors (dated by TCRdb to about 2017). About the study as a whole: Between late 2013 and 2016, the trial enrolled about 93 consecutive patients with approximately 13 mismatch repair-deficient cancer types, every one of whom had been previously treated and was progressing. Tumor-associated T cell clones were tracked in the peripheral blood of patients responding to PD-1 blockade by deep sequencing of TCR CDR3 regions.

Results and caveats for the whole study, not just this receptor: Clones residing in the tumor, which were often undetectable in blood before treatment, expanded quickly after pembrolizumab and then contracted, generally before radiologic responses.

Per the publication, the time point label means: peripheral blood 12 weeks after first pembrolizumab dose. For every enrolled patient, mismatch repair deficiency was confirmed by either polymerase chain reaction or immunohistochemistry. Three patients who responded to pembrolizumab therapy underwent TCR sequencing. The phase II trial prospectively tested pembrolizumab PD-1 blockade in advanced mismatch repair-deficient cancers regardless of tissue of origin. Serial peripheral blood T cell samples were collected before and at multiple times after starting PD-1 blockade. Blood sampling times were reported as weeks after the first pembrolizumab dose. Libraries came from the immunoSEQ multiplex PCR assay. TCRdb carries this immuneACCESS record with in-frame sequences only. Its versions omit some clonotypes, under half of them owing to an unresolved V gene in the studies checked, with the rest unexplained. Recorded for this sample are tens of thousands of clones; approximately 84% of them occurred a single time. The ten largest account for roughly 2.5% of the sample.

The sample here was peripheral blood, taken 12 weeks after starting pembrolizumab. The sequence came from an adult with mismatch repair-deficient cancer.

The CDR3 region: CASSMIGNEQFF. The bases read TGTGCCAGTAGTATGATTGGCAATGAGCAGTTCTTC. The chain is assembled from TRBV19 and TRBJ2-1, with the D segment identity uncertain. From its cysteine to its phenylalanine, the CDR3 spans 12 amino acids. Only the CDR3 DNA is retained, 36 bases long and in frame from the first base. V is clipped by 3 bases and J by 6 bases, and the sequence between their germline boundaries is 6 bases long. CDR1 is given as LNHDA and CDR2 as SQIVND, both from the germline V gene (reference sequence).